The present TCR beta chain was sequenced within a study of CD8+ T cells in alopecia areata. This clone appeared a few times. Once RNA had been extracted, it was reverse transcribed into cDNA to act as the sequencing template. Clones were read by immunoSEQ multiplex PCR, and TCRdb kept only the in-frame ones, dropping some. The table has about 200,000 clones, 35% to 40% seen once. This CDR3 has 14 amino acids. Germline trimming cut 3 bases from V and 6 bases from J; bases unmatched to any gene: 7. Germline V CDR1 and CDR2: MNHNY, SVGAGI (reference sequence). Treatment denoted: oral pan-JAK inhibitor, 5-10 mg twice daily.

This TCR was sampled from a human donor with alopecia areata. Sequencing used CD4+ T cells sorted from blood, obtained at roughly week 30, from a patient treated with tofacitinib. V usage is TRBV6-6 and J usage is TRBJ2-7, with 8 positions matching TRBD1. CDR3 DNA: TGTGCCAGCAGTTATGGGACAGGAGAGAGCGAGCAGTACTTC. This sequence encodes CASSYGTGESEQYF.